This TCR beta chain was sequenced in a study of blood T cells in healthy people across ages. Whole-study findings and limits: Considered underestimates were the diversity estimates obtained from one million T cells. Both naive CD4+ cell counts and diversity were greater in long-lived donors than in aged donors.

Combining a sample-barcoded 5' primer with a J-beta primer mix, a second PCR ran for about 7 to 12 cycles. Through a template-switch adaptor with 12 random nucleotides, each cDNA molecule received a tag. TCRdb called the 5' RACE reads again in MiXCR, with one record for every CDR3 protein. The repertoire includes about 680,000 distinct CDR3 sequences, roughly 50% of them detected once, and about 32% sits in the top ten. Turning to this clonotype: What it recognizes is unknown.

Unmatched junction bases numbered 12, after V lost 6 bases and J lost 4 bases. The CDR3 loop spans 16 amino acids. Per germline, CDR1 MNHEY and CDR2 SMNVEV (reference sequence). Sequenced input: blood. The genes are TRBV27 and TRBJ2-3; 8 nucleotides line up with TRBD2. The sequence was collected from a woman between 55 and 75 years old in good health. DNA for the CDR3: TGTGCCAGCAGCCCGCTAGCGGGCGGGAGTCCAGATACGCAGTATTTT. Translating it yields CASSPLAGGSPDTQYF.